A selection of T cell receptor beta chains follows, all from one sample in a study of metastatic and nonmetastatic thyroid tumors. Using MiXCR, TCRdb re-called clones from the PCR reads. The sample consists of more than 20,000 clones, roughly 13% of them appearing once. Sequenced input: blood. The source of these receptors is a female donor with papillary thyroid cancer or a benign thyroid nodule (not recorded which). Some clones in this sample may be carry-over from other donors' samples. CDR3s include the opening cysteine and the closing phenylalanine or tryptophan. The D gene is left open where the match is weak. Not every row has a clone size; where given, it reads once, few, many or a size class.

D gene	clone size	V gene	J gene	CDR3 protein	CDR3 DNA
NA	NA	TRBV16	TRBJ2-7	CASSLITAKTQEQYF	TGTGCCAGCAGCCTTATTACAGCGAAAACGCAGGAGCAGTACTTC
NA	many	TRBV19	TRBJ1-4	CASADSPNEKLFF	TGTGCCAGTGCGGACAGCCCAAATGAAAAACTGTTTTTT
TRBD2	NA	TRBV11-1	TRBJ2-1	CASGLSGSSYNEQFF	TGTGCAAGCGGCTTGAGCGGGAGCTCCTACAATGAGCAGTTCTTC
TRBD1	many	TRBV30	TRBJ1-6	CAWRRDRVISPLHF	TGTGCCTGGAGACGGGACAGGGTAATTTCACCCCTCCACTTT
NA	many	TRBV7-3	TRBJ1-1	CASSSTSDTEAFF	TGTGCCAGCAGCTCCACGTCGGACACTGAAGCTTTCTTT
NA	many	TRBV6-5	TRBJ1-2	CASSTDQGLSRQGYGYTF	TGTGCCAGCAGCACAGACCAGGGGTTAAGTAGGCAGGGGTATGGCTACACCTTC
NA	many	TRBV15	TRBJ1-5	CATSGGGGQLGQPQHF	TGTGCCACCAGCGGCGGGGGTGGGCAGTTGGGTCAGCCCCAGCATTTT
NA	NA	TRBV11-3	TRBJ2-3	CASSLDEGDTQYF	TGTGCCAGCAGCTTAGATGAGGGGGACACGCAGTATTTT
TRBD1	many	TRBV19	TRBJ1-2	CASSSRQGGGFNYGYTF	TGTGCCAGTAGTTCCCGACAGGGAGGGGGGTTTAACTATGGCTACACCTTC
NA	many	TRBV9	TRBJ1-2	CASSVLNYGYTF	TGTGCCAGCAGCGTTCTTAACTATGGCTACACCTTC
NA	NA	TRBV6-1	TRBJ1-5	CASRETNQPQHF	TGTGCCAGCAGGGAGACCAATCAGCCCCAGCATTTT
NA	once	TRBV9	TRBJ1-1	CASSPYGGENTEAFF	TGTGCCAGCAGCCCCTATGGGGGTGAGAACACTGAAGCTTTCTTT
NA	medium-sized	TRBV6-1	TRBJ2-7	CASTGHFYEQYF	TGTGCCAGTACGGGACACTTCTACGAGCAGTACTTC
NA	many	TRBV30	TRBJ2-7	CAWRRDLPYEQYF	TGTGCCTGGAGGCGGGACTTACCCTACGAGCAGTACTTC
NA	many	TRBV14	TRBJ1-1	CASSQAQGIWNTEAFF	TGTGCCAGCAGCCAAGCTCAGGGGATTTGGAACACTGAAGCTTTCTTT
NA	NA	TRBV5-1	TRBJ2-2	CASSGGSLVGAVELFF	TGCGCCAGCAGTGGCGGATCCCTAGTGGGAGCCGTGGAGCTGTTTTTT
NA	NA	TRBV29-1	TRBJ2-7	CSVVRGASSYEQYF	TGCAGCGTTGTCCGTGGAGCCTCATCCTACGAGCAGTACTTC
NA	many	TRBV20-1	TRBJ1-1	CSGGNRANTEAFF	TGCAGTGGGGGGAACAGGGCAAACACTGAAGCTTTCTTT
TRBD1	medium-sized	TRBV6-1	TRBJ1-4	CASRRTGDNEKLFF	TGTGCCAGCAGACGGACAGGGGATAATGAAAAACTGTTTTTT
NA	few	TRBV2	TRBJ2-7	CASSRESSSYEQYF	TGTGCCAGCAGCCGGGAGAGCTCCTCTTACGAGCAATACTTC
NA	many	TRBV6-1	TRBJ2-3	CASSPTTGSGADTQYF	TGTGCCAGCAGTCCTACGACGGGTTCAGGCGCAGATACGCAGTATTTT
NA	many	TRBV4-1	TRBJ1-2	CASSQGPTDLYGYTF	TGCGCCAGCAGCCAAGGTCCGACGGACCTCTATGGCTACACCTTC
NA	many	TRBV2	TRBJ2-5	CASSSPGRETQYF	TGTGCCAGCAGTTCGCCGGGACGAGAGACCCAGTACTTC
NA	many	TRBV30	TRBJ1-5	CAWAGRNQPQHF	TGTGCCTGGGCGGGACGCAATCAGCCCCAGCATTTT
NA	many	TRBV6-6	TRBJ1-5	CASSYLLGGRSNQPQHF	TGTGCCAGCAGTTACTTATTGGGGGGAAGGAGCAATCAGCCCCAGCATTTT
TRBD1	many	TRBV4-3	TRBJ2-4	CASSQDWGQGEQYF	TGCGCCAGCAGCCAAGATTGGGGACAGGGCGAACAGTACTTC
TRBD2	NA	TRBV3-1	TRBJ2-6	CASSHYSPGLAGAGANVLTF	TGTGCCAGCAGCCATTATTCGCCGGGACTAGCGGGAGCTGGGGCCAACGTCCTGACTTTC
NA	many	TRBV9	TRBJ1-4	CASSSHRDGVNEKLFF	TGTGCCAGCAGCTCCCACCGGGACGGCGTTAATGAAAAACTGTTTTTT
TRBD1	many	TRBV25-1	TRBJ2-2	CASGTGVAGELFF	TGTGCCAGCGGGACAGGGGTGGCCGGGGAGCTGTTTTTT
NA	many	TRBV4-1	TRBJ2-7	CASSQGGLDEQYF	TGCGCCAGCAGCCAAGGTGGGCTGGACGAGCAGTACTTC
TRBD2	many	TRBV5-1	TRBJ2-7	CASSGAGTSSHEQYF	TGCGCCAGCAGCGGTGCCGGGACTAGCTCCCACGAGCAGTACTTC
TRBD1	many	TRBV15	TRBJ2-7	CATSRPTGEEREQYF	TGTGCCACCAGCAGACCGACAGGGGAGGAGCGGGAGCAGTACTTC